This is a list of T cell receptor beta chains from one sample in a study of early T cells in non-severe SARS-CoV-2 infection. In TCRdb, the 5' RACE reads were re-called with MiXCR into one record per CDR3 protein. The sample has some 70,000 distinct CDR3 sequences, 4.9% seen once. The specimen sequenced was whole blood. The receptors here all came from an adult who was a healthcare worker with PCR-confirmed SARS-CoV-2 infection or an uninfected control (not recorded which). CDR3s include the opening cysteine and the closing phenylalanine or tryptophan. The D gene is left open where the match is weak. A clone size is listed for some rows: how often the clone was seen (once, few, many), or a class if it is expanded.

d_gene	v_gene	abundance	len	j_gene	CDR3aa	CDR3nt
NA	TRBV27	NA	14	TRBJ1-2	CASSFAGPSYGYTF	TGTGCCAGCAGTTTCGCAGGGCCCAGCTATGGCTACACCTTC
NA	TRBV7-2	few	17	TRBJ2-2	CASSSLYGAAVTGELFF	TGTGCCAGCAGCTCCCTCTACGGGGCGGCGGTCACCGGGGAGCTGTTTTTT
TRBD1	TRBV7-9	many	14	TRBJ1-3	CASSEGQAGNTIYF	TGTGCCAGCAGCGAGGGACAGGCTGGAAACACCATATATTTT
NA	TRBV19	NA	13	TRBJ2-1	CASNQDRSHEQFF	TGTGCCTCCAACCAGGATAGGTCCCATGAGCAGTTCTTC
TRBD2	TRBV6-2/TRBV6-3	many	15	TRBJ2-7	CARSASGICPSEQYF	TGTGCCAGGAGCGCAAGCGGGATCTGCCCGTCCGAGCAGTACTTC
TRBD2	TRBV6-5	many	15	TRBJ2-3	CASSNSGAVTDTQYF	TGTGCCAGCAGTAATAGCGGGGCGGTCACAGATACGCAGTATTTT
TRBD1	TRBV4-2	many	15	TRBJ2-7	CASSQEQGATREQYF	TGTGCCAGCAGCCAAGAACAGGGGGCGACGCGCGAGCAGTACTTC
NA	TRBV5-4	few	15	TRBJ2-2	CASSLETGNTGELFF	TGTGCCAGCAGCTTGGAGACAGGGAACACCGGGGAGCTGTTTTTT
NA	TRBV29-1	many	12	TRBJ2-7	CSVETGTHEQYF	TGCAGCGTTGAAACAGGGACCCACGAGCAGTACTTC
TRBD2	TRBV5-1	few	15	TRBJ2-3	CASSLVSSGADTQYF	TGCGCCAGCAGCTTGGTGTCTAGCGGCGCAGATACGCAGTATTTT
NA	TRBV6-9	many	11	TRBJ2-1	CASTGPNEQFF	TGTGCCAGCACGGGTCCCAATGAGCAGTTCTTC
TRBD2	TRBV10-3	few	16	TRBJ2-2	CATDTRAGGNTGELFF	TGTGCCACCGACACGAGAGCGGGAGGGAACACCGGGGAGCTGTTTTTT
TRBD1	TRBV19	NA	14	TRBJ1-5	CASSMDRVYQPQHF	TGTGCCAGTAGTATGGACAGGGTGTATCAGCCCCAGCATTTT
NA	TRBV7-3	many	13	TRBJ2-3	CASSPIQGITQYF	TGTGCCAGCAGCCCCATACAGGGAATTACGCAGTATTTT
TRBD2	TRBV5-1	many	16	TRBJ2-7	CASSFSLGLAGDEQYF	TGCGCCAGCAGCTTTTCCTTAGGACTAGCGGGAGACGAGCAGTACTTC
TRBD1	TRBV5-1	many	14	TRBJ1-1	CASSTGQGGTEAFF	TGCGCCAGCAGCACGGGACAGGGAGGGACTGAAGCTTTCTTT
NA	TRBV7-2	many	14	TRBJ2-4	CASSNRGGGNIQYF	TGTGCCAGCAGCAACAGGGGGGGAGGAAACATTCAGTACTTC